The TCR beta chain under discussion was sequenced for a study of blood T cells in healthy people across ages. The CDR3 covers 14 residues. Germline V gene data show CDR1 as MNHNS and CDR2 as SASEGT. V dropped 7 bases and J dropped 2 bases, with 12 bases sitting between them. With a J-beta primer mix and a sample-barcoded 5' primer, a second PCR ran 7 to 11 cycles. TCRdb passed the 5' RACE reads through MiXCR, listing each CDR3 protein once. The sample has over a million distinct CDR3 sequences, 42% seen once. This TCR was recovered from a young woman in good health. Material: blood. The chain carries TRBV6-1 and TRBJ1-3; D uncertain. The CDR3 here is CASIGSGTGNTIYF. The CDR3 coding sequence is TGTGCCAGCATAGGATCGGGGACTGGAAACACCATATATTTT.